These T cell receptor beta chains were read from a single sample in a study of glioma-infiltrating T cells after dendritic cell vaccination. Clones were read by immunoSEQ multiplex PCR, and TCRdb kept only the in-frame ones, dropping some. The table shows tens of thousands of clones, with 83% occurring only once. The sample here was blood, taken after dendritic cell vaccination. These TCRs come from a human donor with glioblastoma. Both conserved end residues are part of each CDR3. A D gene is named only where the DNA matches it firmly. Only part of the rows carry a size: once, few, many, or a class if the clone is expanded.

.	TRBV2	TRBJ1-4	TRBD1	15	TGTGCCAGCAGTCGGGACAGGGATCGGGGTGAAAAACTGTTTTTT	CASSRDRDRGEKLFF
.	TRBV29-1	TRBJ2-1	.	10	TGCAGCGCTGGGGGGAATGAGCAGTTCTTC	CSAGGNEQFF
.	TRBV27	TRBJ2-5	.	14	TGTGCCAGCAGTTATACAGGAGACCAAGAGACCCAGTACTTC	CASSYTGDQETQYF
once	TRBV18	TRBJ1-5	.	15	TGTGCCAGCTCACCGGGGCAAGCGGACAGTCAGCCCCAGCATTTT	CASSPGQADSQPQHF
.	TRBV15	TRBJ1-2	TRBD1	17	TGTGCCACCAGCAGAGAATATTCGAACAGGGGGCTTGTGAGCTACACCTTC	CATSREYSNRGLVSYTF
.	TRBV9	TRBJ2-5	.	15	TGTGCCAGCAGCACCGACCGACTGAGTGGGGAGACCCAGTACTTC	CASSTDRLSGETQYF
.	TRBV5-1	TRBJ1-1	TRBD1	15	TGCGCCAGCAGCGGGTGGACAGGGCAAGACACTGAAGCTTTCTTT	CASSGWTGQDTEAFF
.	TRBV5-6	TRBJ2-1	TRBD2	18	TGTGCCAGCAGCCCCATTCTTGGACTAGCGGGGGCCAACAATGAGCAGTTCTTC	CASSPILGLAGANNEQFF
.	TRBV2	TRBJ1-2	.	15	TGTGCCAGCAGTGAAGGAGGGCAGGGGAACTATGGCTACACCTTC	CASSEGGQGNYGYTF
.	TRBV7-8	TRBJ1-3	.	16	TGTGCCAGCAGCTTAGCACCTAGGGGCTCTGGAAACACCATATATTTT	CASSLAPRGSGNTIYF
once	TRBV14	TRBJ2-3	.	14	TGTGCCAGCAGCCGAGACAGGAACACAGATACGCAGTATTTT	CASSRDRNTDTQYF
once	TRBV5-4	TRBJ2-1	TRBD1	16	TGTGCCAGCAGCAGCTCCGGGACAGGGTACTACAATGAGCAGTTCTTC	CASSSSGTGYYNEQFF
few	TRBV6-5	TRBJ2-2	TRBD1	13	TGTGCCAGCAGAACAGGGGATACCGGGGAGCTGTTTTTT	CASRTGDTGELFF
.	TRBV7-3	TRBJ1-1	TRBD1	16	TGTGCCAGCAGCCCAAACCCAGGGGGCGACGGCACTGAAGCTTTCTTT	CASSPNPGGDGTEAFF
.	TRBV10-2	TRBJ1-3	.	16	TGCGCCAGCAGTGATGGGCTGGTAAGCTCTGGAAACACCATATATTTT	CASSDGLVSSGNTIYF
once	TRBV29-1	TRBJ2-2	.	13	TGCAGCGTTGATTGGGCAGGGGCCGGGGAGCTGTTTTTT	CSVDWAGAGELFF
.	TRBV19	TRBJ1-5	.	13	TGTGCCAGTAAGAACGGACCGCGGGGGCCCCAGCATTTT	CASKNGPRGPQHF
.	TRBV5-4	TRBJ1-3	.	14	TGTGCCAGCAGCTTCGAGGGGGCTGGAAACACCATATATTTT	CASSFEGAGNTIYF
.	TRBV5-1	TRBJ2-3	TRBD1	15	TGCGCCAGCAGCAGGGGACAGACAACCACAGATACGCAGTATTTT	CASSRGQTTTDTQYF
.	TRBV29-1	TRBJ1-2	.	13	TGCAGCGTTGCACAGGGAAGAGGCTATGGCTACACCTTC	CSVAQGRGYGYTF
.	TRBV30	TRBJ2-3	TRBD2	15	TGTGCCTGGAGTACCGGGACTAGCGGCACAGATACGCAGTATTTT	CAWSTGTSGTDTQYF
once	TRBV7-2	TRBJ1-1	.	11	TGTGCCAGCAGCGAGGGGGGGCAGGCTTTCTTT	CASSEGGQAFF
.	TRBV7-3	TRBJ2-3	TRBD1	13	TGTGCCAGCAGTAACAGGGGGACAGATACGCAGTATTTT	CASSNRGTDTQYF
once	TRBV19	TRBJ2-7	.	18	TGTGCCAGTAGGTACTACCCATCGACCGGGACACACTCCTACGAGCAGTACTTC	CASRYYPSTGTHSYEQYF
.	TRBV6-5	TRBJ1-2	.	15	TGTGCCAGCAGTCTCGCAACACAGGTTTCTCAAGGCTACACCTTC	CASSLATQVSQGYTF
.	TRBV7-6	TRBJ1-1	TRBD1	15	TGTGCCAGCAGCGCGGGACAGGGGGAGTTTACTGAAGCTTTCTTT	CASSAGQGEFTEAFF
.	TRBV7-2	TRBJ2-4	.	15	TGTGCCAGCAGCCCCCGGGGGCAGGGGGAAAACATTCAGTACTTC	CASSPRGQGENIQYF
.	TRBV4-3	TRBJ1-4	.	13	TGCGCCAGCAGCCAAGATAGGAGGGAAAAACTGTTTTTT	CASSQDRREKLFF
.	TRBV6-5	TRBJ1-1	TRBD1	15	TGTGCCAGCAGTTCCGGGACAGGGAGGAACACTGAAGCTTTCTTT	CASSSGTGRNTEAFF
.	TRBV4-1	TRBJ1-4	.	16	TGCGCCAGCAGCCCCCCGGGGGGGAGGGAGGATGAAAAACTGTTTTTT	CASSPPGGREDEKLFF
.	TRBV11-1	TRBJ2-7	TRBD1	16	TGTGCCAGCAGCTTGGCACCCGGGACAGGGTATTACGAGCAGTACTTC	CASSLAPGTGYYEQYF
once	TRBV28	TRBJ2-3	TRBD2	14	TGTGCCAGCAGTTGGGCGGGGGAGAAAGATACGCAGTATTTT	CASSWAGEKDTQYF
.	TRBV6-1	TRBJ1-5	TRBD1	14	TGTGCCAGCAGCCCGACAGGGCCCAATCAGCCCCAGCATTTT	CASSPTGPNQPQHF
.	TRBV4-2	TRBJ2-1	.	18	TGTGCCAGCAGCCAAGCTCTACGGACTCCGTATCCTTACAATGAGCAGTTCTTC	CASSQALRTPYPYNEQFF
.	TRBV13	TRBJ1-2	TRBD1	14	TGTGCCAGCAGCTTGGGACAGGGGGCGGATGGCTACACCTTC	CASSLGQGADGYTF
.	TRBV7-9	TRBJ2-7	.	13	TGTGCCAGCAGCAAAGGACAGTCCTACGAGCAGTACTTC	CASSKGQSYEQYF
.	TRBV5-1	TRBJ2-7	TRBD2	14	TGCGCCAGCAGAGGGACTAGTGTTTCCTACGAGCAGTACTTC	CASRGTSVSYEQYF
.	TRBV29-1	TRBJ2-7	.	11	TGCAGCGTCTCCTTGGGAGATGAGCAGTACTTC	CSVSLGDEQYF
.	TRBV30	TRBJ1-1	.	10	TGTGCCTGGATAGGGGGTGAAGCTTTCTTT	CAWIGGEAFF
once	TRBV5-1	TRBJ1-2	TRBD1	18	TGCGCCAGCAGCTTGGCGGATAAACAGGGGGCTGGAAGCTATGGCTACACCTTC	CASSLADKQGAGSYGYTF
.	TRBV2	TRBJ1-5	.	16	TGTGCCAGCAGTGAAGGCGGTAGGTTAAGCAATCAGCCCCAGCATTTT	CASSEGGRLSNQPQHF
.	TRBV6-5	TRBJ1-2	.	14	TGTGCCAGCACCCCCCGCCAAGGGGGCTATGGCTACACCTTC	CASTPRQGGYGYTF